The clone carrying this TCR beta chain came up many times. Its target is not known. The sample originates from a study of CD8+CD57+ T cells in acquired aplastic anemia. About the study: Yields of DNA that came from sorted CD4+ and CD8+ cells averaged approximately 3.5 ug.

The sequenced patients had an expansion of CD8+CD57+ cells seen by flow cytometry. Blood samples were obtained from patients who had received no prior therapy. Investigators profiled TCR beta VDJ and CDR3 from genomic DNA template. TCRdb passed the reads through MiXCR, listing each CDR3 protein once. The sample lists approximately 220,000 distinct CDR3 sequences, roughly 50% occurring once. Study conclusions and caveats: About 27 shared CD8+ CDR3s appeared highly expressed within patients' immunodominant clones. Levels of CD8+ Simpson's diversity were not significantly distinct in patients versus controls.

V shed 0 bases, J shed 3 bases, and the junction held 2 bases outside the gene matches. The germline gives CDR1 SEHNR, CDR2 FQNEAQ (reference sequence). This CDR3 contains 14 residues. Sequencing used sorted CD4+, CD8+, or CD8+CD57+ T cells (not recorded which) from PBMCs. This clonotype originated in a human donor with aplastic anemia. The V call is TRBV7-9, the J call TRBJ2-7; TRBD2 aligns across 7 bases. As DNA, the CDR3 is TGTGCCAGCAGCTTAGCGTTAGCGGGCTACGAGCAGTACTTC. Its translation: CASSLALAGYEQYF.